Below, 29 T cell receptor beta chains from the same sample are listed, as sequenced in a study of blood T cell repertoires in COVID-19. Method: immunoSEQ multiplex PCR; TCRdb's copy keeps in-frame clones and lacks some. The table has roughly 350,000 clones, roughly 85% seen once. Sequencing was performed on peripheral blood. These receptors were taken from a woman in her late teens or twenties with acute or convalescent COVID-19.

The CDR3 reads CASSRRTPNEKLFF. The CDR3 coding sequence is TGTGCCAGCAGCCGACGGACTCCTAATGAAAAACTGTTTTTT. The chain couples TRBV11-1 to TRBJ1-4; the D is unclear. The CDR3 totals 14 residues. The germline V gene encodes CDR1 SGHAT and CDR2 FQDESV (reference sequence). V was cut by 5 bases and J by 3 bases, with 10 bases left in between.

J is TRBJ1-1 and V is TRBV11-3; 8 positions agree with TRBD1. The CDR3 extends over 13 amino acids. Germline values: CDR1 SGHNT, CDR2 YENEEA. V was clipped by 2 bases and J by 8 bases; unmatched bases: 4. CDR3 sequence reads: CASSLLGQAEAFF. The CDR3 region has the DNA TGTGCCAGCAGCTTACTGGGACAGGCCGAAGCTTTCTTT.

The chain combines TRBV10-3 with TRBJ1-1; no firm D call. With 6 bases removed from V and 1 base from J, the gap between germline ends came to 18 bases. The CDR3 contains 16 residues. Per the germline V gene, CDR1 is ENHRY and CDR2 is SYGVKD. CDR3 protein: CAIRASEGVGNTEAFF. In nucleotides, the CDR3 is TGTGCCATCAGGGCAAGCGAGGGAGTGGGGAACACTGAAGCTTTCTTT.

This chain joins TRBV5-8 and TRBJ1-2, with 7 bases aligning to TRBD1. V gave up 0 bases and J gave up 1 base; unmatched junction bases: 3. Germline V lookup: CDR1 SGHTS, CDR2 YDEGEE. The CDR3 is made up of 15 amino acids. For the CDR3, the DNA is TGTGCCAGCAGCTTGGGACAGGGCCTTAACTATGGCTACACCTTC. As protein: CASSLGQGLNYGYTF.

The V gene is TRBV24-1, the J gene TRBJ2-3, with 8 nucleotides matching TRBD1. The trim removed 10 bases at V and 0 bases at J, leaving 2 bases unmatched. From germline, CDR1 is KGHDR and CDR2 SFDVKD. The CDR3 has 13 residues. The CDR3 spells CATGTGSTDTQYF. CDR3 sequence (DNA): TGTGCCACGGGGACAGGAAGCACAGATACGCAGTATTTT.

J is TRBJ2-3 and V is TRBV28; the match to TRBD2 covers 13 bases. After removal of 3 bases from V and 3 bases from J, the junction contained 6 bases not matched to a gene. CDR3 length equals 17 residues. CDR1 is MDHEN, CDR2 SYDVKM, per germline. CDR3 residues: CASSFPGTSGETDTQYF. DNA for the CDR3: TGTGCCAGCAGTTTCCCCGGGACTAGCGGGGAAACAGATACGCAGTATTTT.

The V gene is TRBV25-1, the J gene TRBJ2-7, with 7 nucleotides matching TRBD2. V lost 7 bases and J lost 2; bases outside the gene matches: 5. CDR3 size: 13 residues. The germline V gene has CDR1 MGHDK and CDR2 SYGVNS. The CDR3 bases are TGTGCCAGCAAAGGAGCGGGAACCTACGAGCAGTACTTC. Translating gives CASKGAGTYEQYF.

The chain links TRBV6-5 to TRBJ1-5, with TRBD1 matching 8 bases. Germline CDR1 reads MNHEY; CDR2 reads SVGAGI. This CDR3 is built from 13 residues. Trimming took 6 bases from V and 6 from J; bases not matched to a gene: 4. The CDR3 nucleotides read TGTGCCAGCAGCGGGACAGGAGTTCAGCCCCAGCATTTT. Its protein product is CASSGTGVQPQHF.

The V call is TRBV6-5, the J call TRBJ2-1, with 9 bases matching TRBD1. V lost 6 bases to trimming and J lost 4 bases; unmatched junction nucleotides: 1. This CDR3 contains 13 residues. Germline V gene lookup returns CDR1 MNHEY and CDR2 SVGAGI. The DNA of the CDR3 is TGTGCCAGCAGGGACAGGGGTTACAATGAGCAGTTCTTC. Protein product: CASRDRGYNEQFF.

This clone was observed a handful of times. Here the CDR3 reads CASSEWQSNQPQHF. In nucleotides, the CDR3 is TGTGCCAGCAGTGAGTGGCAGTCCAATCAGCCCCAGCATTTT. This chain connects TRBV6-1 to TRBJ1-5, with D unclear. The CDR3 loop spans 14 amino acids. Trimming shortened V by 3 bases and J by 3 bases, and 9 bases separated the two germline ends. CDR1 and CDR2 from the germline V gene are MNHNS and SASEGT.

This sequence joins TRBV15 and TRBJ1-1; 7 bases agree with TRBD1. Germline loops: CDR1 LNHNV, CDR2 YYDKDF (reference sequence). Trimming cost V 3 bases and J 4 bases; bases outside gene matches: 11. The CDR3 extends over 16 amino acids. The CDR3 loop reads CATSSIKGAVGTEAFF. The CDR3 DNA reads TGTGCCACCAGCAGCATAAAGGGGGCTGTGGGCACTGAAGCTTTCTTT.

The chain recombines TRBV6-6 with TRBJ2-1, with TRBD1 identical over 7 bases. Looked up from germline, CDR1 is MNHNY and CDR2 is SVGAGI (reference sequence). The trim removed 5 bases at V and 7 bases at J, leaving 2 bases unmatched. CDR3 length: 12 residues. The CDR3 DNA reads TGTGCCAGCAGTCTGGACAGGAATGAGCAGTTCTTC. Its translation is CASSLDRNEQFF.

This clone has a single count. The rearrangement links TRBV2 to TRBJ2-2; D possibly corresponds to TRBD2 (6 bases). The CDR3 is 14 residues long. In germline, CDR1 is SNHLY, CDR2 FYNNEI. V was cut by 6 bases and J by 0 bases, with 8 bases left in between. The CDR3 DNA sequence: TGTGCCAGCAGGGGGGACTCGAACACCGGGGAGCTGTTTTTT. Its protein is CASRGDSNTGELFF.

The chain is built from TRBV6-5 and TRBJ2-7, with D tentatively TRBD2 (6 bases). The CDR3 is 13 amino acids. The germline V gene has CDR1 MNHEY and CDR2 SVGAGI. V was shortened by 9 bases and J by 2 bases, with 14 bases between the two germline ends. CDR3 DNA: TGTGCCAGGACGAACCAGCGGGCCTACGAGCAGTACTTC. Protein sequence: CARTNQRAYEQYF.

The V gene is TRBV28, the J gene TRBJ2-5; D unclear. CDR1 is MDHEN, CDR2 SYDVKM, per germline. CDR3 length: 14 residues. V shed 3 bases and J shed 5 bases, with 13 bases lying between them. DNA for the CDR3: TGTGCCAGCAGTTTTGATGGCGGAGAGGAGACCCAGTACTTC. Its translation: CASSFDGGEETQYF.

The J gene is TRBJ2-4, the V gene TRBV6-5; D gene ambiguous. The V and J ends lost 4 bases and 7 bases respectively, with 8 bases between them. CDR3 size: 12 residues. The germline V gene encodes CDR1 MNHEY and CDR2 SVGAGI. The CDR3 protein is CASSFPGNIQYF. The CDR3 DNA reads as TGTGCCAGCAGTTTTCCCGGGAACATTCAGTACTTC.

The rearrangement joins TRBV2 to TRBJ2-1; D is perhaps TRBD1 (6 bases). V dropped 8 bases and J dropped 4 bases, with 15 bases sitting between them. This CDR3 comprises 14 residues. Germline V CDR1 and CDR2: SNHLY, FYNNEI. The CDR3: CASQDSKLYNEQFF. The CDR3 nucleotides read TGTGCCAGCCAGGACAGCAAATTATACAATGAGCAGTTCTTC.

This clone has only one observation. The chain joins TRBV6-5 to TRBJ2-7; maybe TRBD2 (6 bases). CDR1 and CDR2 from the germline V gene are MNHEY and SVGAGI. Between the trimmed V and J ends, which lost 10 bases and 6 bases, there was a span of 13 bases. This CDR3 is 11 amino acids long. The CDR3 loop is CATGGFGEQYF. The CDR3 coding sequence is TGTGCCACCGGAGGGTTCGGCGAGCAGTACTTC.

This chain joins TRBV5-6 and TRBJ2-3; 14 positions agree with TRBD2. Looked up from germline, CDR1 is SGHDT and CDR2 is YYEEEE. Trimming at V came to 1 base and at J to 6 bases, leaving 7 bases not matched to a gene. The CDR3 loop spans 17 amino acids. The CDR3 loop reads CASSLKTSGGAGDTQYF. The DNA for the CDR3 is TGTGCCAGCAGCTTGAAGACTAGCGGGGGGGCAGGGGATACGCAGTATTTT. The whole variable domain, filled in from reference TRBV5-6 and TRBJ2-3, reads DAGVTQSPTHLIKTRGQQVTLRCSPKSGHDTVSWYQQALGQGPQFIFQYYEEEERQRGNFPDRFSGHQFPNYSSELNVNALLLGDSALYLCASSLKTSGGAGDTQYFGPGTRLTVL.

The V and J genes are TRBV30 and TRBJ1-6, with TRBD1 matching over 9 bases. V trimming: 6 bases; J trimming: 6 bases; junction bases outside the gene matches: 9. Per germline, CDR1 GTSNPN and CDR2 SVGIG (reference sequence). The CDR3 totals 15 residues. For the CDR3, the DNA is TGTGCCTGCTGCCACCTGACAGGGGGTAATTCACCCCTCCACTTT. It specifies CACCHLTGGNSPLHF.

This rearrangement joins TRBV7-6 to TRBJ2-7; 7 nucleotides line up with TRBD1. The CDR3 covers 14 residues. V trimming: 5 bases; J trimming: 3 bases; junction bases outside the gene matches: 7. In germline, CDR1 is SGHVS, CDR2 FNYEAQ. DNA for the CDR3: TGTGCCAGCAGCCAGACAGGGTCTGGCTACGAGCAGTACTTC. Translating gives CASSQTGSGYEQYF.

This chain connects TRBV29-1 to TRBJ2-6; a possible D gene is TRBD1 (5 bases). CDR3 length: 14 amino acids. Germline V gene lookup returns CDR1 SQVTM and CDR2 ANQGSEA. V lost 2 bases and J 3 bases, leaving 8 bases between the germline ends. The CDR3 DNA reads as TGCAGCGTTGAACAGGGCGGTGGGGCCAACGTCCTGACTTTC. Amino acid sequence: CSVEQGGGANVLTF. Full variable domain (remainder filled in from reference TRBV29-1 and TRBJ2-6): SAVISQKPSRDICQRGTSLTIQCQVDSQVTMMFWYRQQPGQSLTLIATANQGSEATYESGFVIDKFPISRPNLTFSTLTVSNMSPEDSSIYLCSVEQGGGANVLTFGAGSRLTVL.

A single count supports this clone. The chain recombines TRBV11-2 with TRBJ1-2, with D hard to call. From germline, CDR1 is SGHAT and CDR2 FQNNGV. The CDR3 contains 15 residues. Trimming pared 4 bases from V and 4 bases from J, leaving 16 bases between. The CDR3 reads CASSSPRRGSYGYTF. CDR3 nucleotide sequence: TGTGCCAGCAGCTCCCCTCGGCGCGGGTCCTATGGCTACACCTTC. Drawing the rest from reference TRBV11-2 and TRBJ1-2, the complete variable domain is EAGVAQSPRYKIIEKRQSVAFWCNPISGHATLYWYQQILGQGPKLLIQFQNNGVVDDSQLPKDRFSAERLKGVDSTLKIQPAKLEDSAVYLCASSSPRRGSYGYTFGSGTRLTVV.

The CDR3 DNA reads TGTGCCAGCAGCGGTGGGACTAGCGGATCCTACGAGCAGTACTTC. Its translation is CASSGGTSGSYEQYF. The rearrangement uses TRBV5-5 and TRBJ2-7, with TRBD2 matching 11 bases. Trimming removed 4 bases from V and 1 base from J; junction bases left unmatched: 4. Germline values: CDR1 SGHKS, CDR2 YYEKEE (reference sequence). CDR3 length equals 15 residues. Looking up the rest from reference TRBV5-5 and TRBJ2-7 gives the full variable domain: DAGVTQSPTHLIKTRGQQVTLRCSPISGHKSVSWYQQVLGQGPQFIFQYYEKEERGRGNFPDRFSARQFPNYSSELNVNALLLGDSALYLCASSGGTSGSYEQYFGPGTRLTVT.

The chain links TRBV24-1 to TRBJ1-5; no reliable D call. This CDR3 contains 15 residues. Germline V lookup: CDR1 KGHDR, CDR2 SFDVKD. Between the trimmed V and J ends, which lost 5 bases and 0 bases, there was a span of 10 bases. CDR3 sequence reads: CATSADGFSNQPQHF. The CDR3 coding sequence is TGTGCCACCAGTGCCGACGGGTTTAGCAATCAGCCCCAGCATTTT.

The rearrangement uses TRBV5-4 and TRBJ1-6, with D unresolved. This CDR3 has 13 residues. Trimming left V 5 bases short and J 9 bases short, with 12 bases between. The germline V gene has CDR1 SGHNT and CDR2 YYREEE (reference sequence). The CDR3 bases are TGTGCCAGCAGGCCACTTGAGGGTTCACCCCTCCACTTT. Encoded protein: CASRPLEGSPLHF.

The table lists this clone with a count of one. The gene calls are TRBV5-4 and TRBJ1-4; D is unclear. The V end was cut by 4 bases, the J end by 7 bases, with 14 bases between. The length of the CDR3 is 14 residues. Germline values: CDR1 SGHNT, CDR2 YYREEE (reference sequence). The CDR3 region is CASSLPSGGEKLFF. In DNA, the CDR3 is TGTGCCAGCAGCCTACCATCCGGAGGTGAAAAACTGTTTTTT.

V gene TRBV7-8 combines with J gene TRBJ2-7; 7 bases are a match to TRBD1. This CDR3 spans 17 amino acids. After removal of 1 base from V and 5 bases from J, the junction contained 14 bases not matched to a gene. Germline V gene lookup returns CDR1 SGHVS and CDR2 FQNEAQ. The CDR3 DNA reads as TGTGCCAGCAGCTTAGAGGGTAGGGGACAGCCGAACCACGAGCAGTACTTC. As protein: CASSLEGRGQPNHEQYF.

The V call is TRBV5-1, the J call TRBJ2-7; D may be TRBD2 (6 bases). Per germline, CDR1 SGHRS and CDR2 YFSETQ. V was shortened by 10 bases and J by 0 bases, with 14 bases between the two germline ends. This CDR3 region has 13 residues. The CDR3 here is CACGMGSSYEQYF. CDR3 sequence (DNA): TGCGCCTGCGGGATGGGCAGCTCCTACGAGCAGTACTTC.